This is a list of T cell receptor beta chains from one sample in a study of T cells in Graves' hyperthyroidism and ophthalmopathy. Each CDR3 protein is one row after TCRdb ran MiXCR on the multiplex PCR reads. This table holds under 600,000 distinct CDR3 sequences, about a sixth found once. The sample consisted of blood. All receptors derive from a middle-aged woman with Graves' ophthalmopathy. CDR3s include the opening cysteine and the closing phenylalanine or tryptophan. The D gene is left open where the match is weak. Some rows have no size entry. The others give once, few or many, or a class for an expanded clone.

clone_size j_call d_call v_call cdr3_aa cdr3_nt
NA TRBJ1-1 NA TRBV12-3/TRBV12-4 CASRGGVGNRDTEAFF TGTGCCAGCAGAGGAGGGGTCGGGAATAGGGACACTGAAGCTTTCTTT
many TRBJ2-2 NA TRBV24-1 CATGSAITGELFF TGTGCCACGGGGTCTGCGATCACCGGGGAGCTGTTTTTT
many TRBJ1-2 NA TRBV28 CASSPLGKSYGYTF TGTGCCAGCAGTCCCCTCGGGAAATCCTATGGCTACACCTTC
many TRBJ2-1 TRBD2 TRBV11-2 CASSVGLATGGEQFF TGTGCCAGCAGCGTCGGACTAGCTACCGGGGGGGAGCAGTTCTTC
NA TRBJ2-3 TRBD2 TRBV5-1 CASSLTSGSWYTQYF TGCGCCAGCAGCTTAACTAGCGGGAGTTGGTATACGCAGTATTTT
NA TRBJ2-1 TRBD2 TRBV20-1 CSATNLAGRGYNEQFF TGCAGTGCTACTAACTTAGCGGGACGGGGCTACAATGAGCAGTTCTTC
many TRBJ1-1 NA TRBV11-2 CASSQTGQAFF TGTGCCAGCAGCCAGACAGGACAAGCTTTCTTT
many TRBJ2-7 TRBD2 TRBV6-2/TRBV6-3 CASSMSGRGLNEQYF TGTGCCAGCAGTATGAGCGGGAGGGGGCTTAACGAGCAGTACTTC
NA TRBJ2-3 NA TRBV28 CASSPNYEGVLPSTDTQYF TGTGCCAGCTCACCAAACTACGAGGGGGTCCTACCCTCAACAGATACGCAGTATTTT
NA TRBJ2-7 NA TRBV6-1 CASTSTGQIYEQYF TGTGCCAGCACGAGTACGGGACAAATCTACGAGCAGTACTTC
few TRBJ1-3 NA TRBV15 CATSRSGTAGNTIYF TGTGCCACCAGCAGATCTGGGACCGCTGGAAACACCATATATTTT
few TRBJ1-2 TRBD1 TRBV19 CASASTWGQGLYGYTF TGTGCCAGTGCTTCAACTTGGGGACAGGGCCTCTATGGCTACACCTTC
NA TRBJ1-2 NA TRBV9 CASSVGTSGGNYGYTF TGTGCCAGCAGCGTAGGCACTTCGGGGGGAAACTATGGCTACACCTTC